The sequence of this TCR beta chain was determined in a study of shared clonotypes between healthy human individuals. Profiling relied on immunoSEQ multiplex PCR, and the TCRdb table lists in-frame clones only, not all of them. The sample records about 1.5 million clones, roughly 96% being singletons. Overall study results and limits: Roughly 5% of naive CD4 clonotypes were shared across a few donors. In general, naive subsets displayed greater estimated richness than memory subsets did. Sorted-subset sequencing, rarefaction showed, was incomplete despite large depth.

A split of CD4+ cells into CD45RA+ naive and CD45RA-negative memory subsets was performed. A word on this clone: Its cognate antigen is unknown.

The CDR3 sequence is 14 residues long. Trimming removed 7 bases at V and 1 base at J, with 14 bases between. The germline V gene encodes CDR1 MNHEY and CDR2 SVGAGI. This sequence joins TRBV6-5 and TRBJ2-7, with D perhaps assigned TRBD1 or TRBD2 (6 bases each). This clonotype was sampled from a man younger than 45 in good health. Sequenced: naive CD4+ T cells sorted from blood. Subset specified: CD45RA+ positively selected. Here the CDR3 reads CASTSRGASYEQYF. The CDR3 DNA follows: TGTGCCAGCACCTCGAGGGGGGCTTCCTACGAGCAGTACTTC.